This is a list of T cell receptor beta chains from one sample in a study of blood T cells in healthy people across ages. A single record per CDR3 protein comes from TCRdb applying MiXCR to the 5' RACE reads. The sample lists about 650,000 distinct CDR3 sequences, 32% occurring once. The specimen sequenced was blood. These receptors came from a woman at least 80 years old in good health. Each CDR3 is given with its conserved first and last residue. D genes are given only for firm matches. The listing skips clone size in some rows; elsewhere it reads once, few, many or a size class.

size: few; V: TRBV10-3; J: TRBJ2-1; D: TRBD2; DNA: TGTGCCATCAGTGAGTCGACTAGCCCCTACAATGAGCAGTTCTTC; CDR3: CAISESTSPYNEQFF
size: .; V: TRBV15; J: TRBJ1-5; D: .; DNA: TGTGCCGCCAGCAGAGACTTGGGAAATCAGCCCCAGCATTTT; CDR3: CAASRDLGNQPQHF
size: few; V: TRBV20-1; J: TRBJ1-1; D: .; DNA: TGCAGTGCTAGAGACGACAAGGGGTGGGGGGGTAGAGCTTTCTTT; CDR3: CSARDDKGWGGRAFF
size: many; V: TRBV11-2; J: TRBJ2-1; D: .; DNA: TGTGCCAGCAGCTTAGTGGGGCCGAGCTCCTACAATGAGCAGTTCTTC; CDR3: CASSLVGPSSYNEQFF
size: many; V: TRBV10-3; J: TRBJ2-5; D: TRBD1; DNA: TGTGCCATCAGTGAGACAGACAGGGCCCAAGAGACCCAGTACTTC; CDR3: CAISETDRAQETQYF
size: .; V: TRBV7-3; J: TRBJ2-7; D: TRBD1; DNA: TGTGCCAGCAGCTTAAGGGGGACAGGTTACTACGAGCAGTACTTC; CDR3: CASSLRGTGYYEQYF
size: few; V: TRBV6-5; J: TRBJ1-1; D: .; DNA: TGTGCCAGCGCCGGAGCGCAGGGGAACACTGAAGCTTTCTTT; CDR3: CASAGAQGNTEAFF
size: .; V: TRBV28; J: TRBJ2-7; D: .; DNA: TGTGCCAGCAGTACCCCAAGGGTCGAGCAGTACTTC; CDR3: CASSTPRVEQYF
size: .; V: TRBV12-3/TRBV12-4; J: TRBJ1-5; D: TRBD1; DNA: TGTGCCAGCAGTGGACTGACAGGGGTCAATCAGCCCCAGCATTTT; CDR3: CASSGLTGVNQPQHF
size: many; V: TRBV4-2; J: TRBJ2-5; D: TRBD2; DNA: TGTGCCAGCAGCCAAGGCAGCGGAGCGGGGGGGCCTTGGGAGACCCAGTACTTC; CDR3: CASSQGSGAGGPWETQYF
size: .; V: TRBV7-2; J: TRBJ2-3; D: .; DNA: TGTGCCAGCAGCGGACAGTTTAAGGGAGATACGCAGTATTTT; CDR3: CASSGQFKGDTQYF
size: many; V: TRBV27; J: TRBJ2-1; D: .; DNA: TGTGCCAGCAGTTTCGGTTACTACAATGAGCAGTTCTTC; CDR3: CASSFGYYNEQFF
size: many; V: TRBV5-1; J: TRBJ2-6; D: TRBD1; DNA: TGCGCCAGCAGCTTTGCAGGGGGCGTTAGTGGGGCCAACGTCCTGACTTTC; CDR3: CASSFAGGVSGANVLTF
size: few; V: TRBV20-1; J: TRBJ1-5; D: TRBD1; DNA: TGCAGTGCTCCCGCGGGACAGGGGTACAATCAGCCCCAGCATTTT; CDR3: CSAPAGQGYNQPQHF
size: many; V: TRBV4-1; J: TRBJ1-6; D: TRBD1; DNA: TGCGCCAGCAGCCCAACCGGGACAGTGAATTCACCCCTCCACTTT; CDR3: CASSPTGTVNSPLHF
size: many; V: TRBV27; J: TRBJ1-1; D: .; DNA: TGTGCCAGCAGTCCCGACAGGCGAATGTACGGCACTGAAGCTTTCTTT; CDR3: CASSPDRRMYGTEAFF
size: .; V: TRBV6-1; J: TRBJ1-1; D: .; DNA: TGTGCCAGCAGTGAAGAGAGAACTGAAGCTTTCTTT; CDR3: CASSEERTEAFF
size: many; V: TRBV6-5; J: TRBJ2-3; D: .; DNA: TGTGCCAGCAGTCGCGGCTATAGCACAGATACGCAGTATTTT; CDR3: CASSRGYSTDTQYF
size: many; V: TRBV24-1; J: TRBJ2-3; D: .; DNA: TGTGCCACCAGTGATTTGCTCCAGGAGACGCAGTATTTT; CDR3: CATSDLLQETQYF
size: once; V: TRBV7-2; J: TRBJ2-7; D: .; DNA: TGTGCCAGCAGCTTTGGCGGGGCTCTCTACGAGCAGTACTTC; CDR3: CASSFGGALYEQYF
size: .; V: TRBV6-1; J: TRBJ1-4; D: .; DNA: TGTGCCAGCAGCGCAGGGTGGACTAATGAAAAACTGTTTTTT; CDR3: CASSAGWTNEKLFF
size: few; V: TRBV19; J: TRBJ2-6; D: .; DNA: TGTGCCAGTAGTATAATGCAGTGGCCTGGGGCCAACGTCCTGACTTTC; CDR3: CASSIMQWPGANVLTF
size: many; V: TRBV7-9; J: TRBJ1-1; D: .; DNA: TGTGCCAGCAGCTTAGCTAAAAACGGGGGAGGGGCTTTCTTT; CDR3: CASSLAKNGGGAFF
size: few; V: TRBV7-2; J: TRBJ2-1; D: TRBD2; DNA: TGTGCCAGCAGCTTAGCGCTTCTAGCGGGCGCCTACAATGAGCAGTTCTTC; CDR3: CASSLALLAGAYNEQFF
size: few; V: TRBV5-1; J: TRBJ2-1; D: .; DNA: TGCGCCAGCAGCCTGGGACAATTCCAGAGGGGGTTGTGGAATGAGCAGTTCTTC; CDR3: CASSLGQFQRGLWNEQFF